The rows below give T cell receptor beta chains drawn from one sample of a study of PD-1 blockade in mismatch repair-deficient tumors. Profiled with immunoSEQ multiplex PCR; TCRdb holds only in-frame clones, not every one. The table shows under 150,000 clones, with about 88% occurring only once. This specimen consisted of peripheral blood, obtained 44 weeks after starting pembrolizumab. These receptor sequences come from an adult with mismatch repair-deficient cancer. CDR3s leave out the opening cysteine and the closing phenylalanine or tryptophan.

cdr3_aa	v_call	j_call
ASSLAMAGSYEQY	TRBV7-9	TRBJ2-7
ASSLGVRTVND	TRBV7-8	TRBJ2-7
ASSFLGDSNQPQH	TRBV28	TRBJ1-5
ASSDTRNTQY	TRBV2	TRBJ2-3
ASSLMGLAARNEQF	TRBV7-3	TRBJ2-1
ASSLASRERETQY	TRBV11-2	TRBJ2-5
ARGGISGGDTQY	TRBV6-1	TRBJ2-3
ASSVSGGNQPQH	TRBV9	TRBJ1-5
ASSLFDTGPSYEQY	TRBV11-2	TRBJ2-7
AIQRAGGPFRETQY	TRBV10-3	TRBJ2-5
ASSSSGGRTQY	TRBV5-1	TRBJ2-5